What follows is one TCR beta chain and its context. The protocol was immunoSEQ multiplex PCR, while the TCRdb copy is restricted to in-frame clones and leaves out a portion. The sample lists fewer than 90,000 clones, roughly 86% seen once, with around 18% in the top ten. This sample was taken from a study of control samples from healthy donors and cancer patients. The receptor was isolated from a man in his fifties in good health. The sample was blood.

CDR3 sequence (DNA): TGTGCCAGCAGCGACCGACCCGGGGGTAATGAGCAGTTCTTC. It codes for CASSDRPGGNEQFF. The chain carries TRBV9 and TRBJ2-1; possible D gene TRBD2, 6 bases. The germline V and J ends were trimmed by 3 bases and 7 bases, with 14 bases remaining between them. Germline values: CDR1 SGDLS, CDR2 YYNGEE. This CDR3 region has 14 residues. Combining the CDR3 with reference TRBV9 and TRBJ2-1 gives the whole variable domain DSGVTQTPKHLITATGQRVTLRCSPRSGDLSVYWYQQSLDQGLQFLIQYYNGEERAKGNILERFSAQQFPDLHSELNLSSLELGDSALYFCASSDRPGGNEQFFGPGTRLTVL.